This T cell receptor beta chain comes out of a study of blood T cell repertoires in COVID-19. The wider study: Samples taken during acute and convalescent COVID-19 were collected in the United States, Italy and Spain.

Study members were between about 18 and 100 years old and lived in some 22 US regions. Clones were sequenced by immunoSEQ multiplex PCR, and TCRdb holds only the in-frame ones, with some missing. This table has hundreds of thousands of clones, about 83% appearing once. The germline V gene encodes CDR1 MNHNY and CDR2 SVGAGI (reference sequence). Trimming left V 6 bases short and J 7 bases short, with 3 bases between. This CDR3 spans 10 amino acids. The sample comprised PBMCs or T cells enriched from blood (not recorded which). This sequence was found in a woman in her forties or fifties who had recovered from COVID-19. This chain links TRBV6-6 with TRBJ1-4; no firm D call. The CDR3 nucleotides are TGTGCCAGCAGGAGTGAAAAACTGTTTTTT. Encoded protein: CASRSEKLFF.